The rows below give T cell receptor beta chains drawn from one sample of a study of cytomegalovirus exposure and HLA in healthy donors. Assay: immunoSEQ multiplex PCR; the TCRdb copy retains only in-frame clones and omits some. Altogether approximately 120,000 clones are present, 74% being singletons, with the ten largest covering just over 2%. The sequencing input was PBMCs. The receptors shown here come from a human donor in good health. Each CDR3 is given with its conserved first and last residue. Each record gives: J gene, CDR3 length, clone size, D gene, V gene, CDR3 DNA, CDR3 protein. The D gene is left open where the match is weak. A clone size is listed for some rows: how often the clone was seen (once, few, many), or a class if it is expanded.

j_gene: TRBJ2-5
len: 15
abundance: once
d_gene: TRBD1
v_gene: TRBV5-4
CDR3nt: TGTGCCAGCAGCACAGTAGGGGGCTCTAAAGAGACCCAGTACTTC
CDR3aa: CASSTVGGSKETQYF

j_gene: TRBJ1-4
len: 16
abundance: once
d_gene: .
v_gene: TRBV19
CDR3nt: TGTGCCAGTAGTTTGAGGACTGGAGCAACTAATGAAAAACTGTTTTTT
CDR3aa: CASSLRTGATNEKLFF

j_gene: TRBJ2-2
len: 16
abundance: .
d_gene: .
v_gene: TRBV7-9
CDR3nt: TGTGCCAGCAGCTTAATCCTCAGGGGGAACACCGGGGAGCTGTTTTTT
CDR3aa: CASSLILRGNTGELFF

j_gene: TRBJ2-6
len: 14
abundance: once
d_gene: .
v_gene: TRBV29-1
CDR3nt: TGCAGCGTTGAGGCAAGCTCTGGGGCCAACGTCCTGACTTTC
CDR3aa: CSVEASSGANVLTF

j_gene: TRBJ1-1
len: 14
abundance: few
d_gene: .
v_gene: TRBV5-5
CDR3nt: TGTGCCAGCAGCTTGGGAGGACACTACACTGAAGCTTTCTTT
CDR3aa: CASSLGGHYTEAFF

j_gene: TRBJ2-7
len: 12
abundance: .
d_gene: .
v_gene: TRBV5-1
CDR3nt: TGCGCCAGCAGTGAATCAGGTAACGAGCAGTACTTC
CDR3aa: CASSESGNEQYF

j_gene: TRBJ2-3
len: 15
abundance: .
d_gene: .
v_gene: TRBV28
CDR3nt: TGTGCCAGCAGCCCGTCCGGGGGTAGCACAGATACGCAGTATTTT
CDR3aa: CASSPSGGSTDTQYF

j_gene: TRBJ2-2
len: 13
abundance: .
d_gene: TRBD2
v_gene: TRBV30
CDR3nt: TGTGCCTGGACTAGCGGGAGGGCCGGGGAGCTGTTTTTT
CDR3aa: CAWTSGRAGELFF

j_gene: TRBJ2-1
len: 17
abundance: .
d_gene: TRBD2
v_gene: TRBV15
CDR3nt: TGTGCCACCAGCAGAGATAGGGGGCGACTAGCGGGAGCGGCTCTGTTCTTC
CDR3aa: CATSRDRGRLAGAALFF

j_gene: TRBJ2-5
len: 12
abundance: .
d_gene: .
v_gene: TRBV7-7
CDR3nt: TGTGCCTCGGGGGTGGATCAAGAGACCCAGTACTTC
CDR3aa: CASGVDQETQYF

j_gene: TRBJ1-1
len: 13
abundance: few
d_gene: .
v_gene: TRBV5-1
CDR3nt: TGCGCCAGCAGCCCGTGGGGGGGAACTGAAGCTTTCTTT
CDR3aa: CASSPWGGTEAFF

j_gene: TRBJ2-3
len: 16
abundance: .
d_gene: TRBD2
v_gene: TRBV10-1
CDR3nt: TGCGCCAGCAGTGAGTCTAGCGGGAGAGCCACAGATACGCAGTATTTT
CDR3aa: CASSESSGRATDTQYF

j_gene: TRBJ1-6
len: 15
abundance: once
d_gene: TRBD1
v_gene: TRBV6-4
CDR3nt: TGTGCCAGCAGTGCCTCACAGGGGAGGAATTCACCCCTCCACTTT
CDR3aa: CASSASQGRNSPLHF

j_gene: TRBJ1-1
len: 12
abundance: .
d_gene: .
v_gene: TRBV30
CDR3nt: TGTGCCTGGACCTCCCGTGACACTGAAGCTTTCTTT
CDR3aa: CAWTSRDTEAFF

j_gene: TRBJ2-7
len: 14
abundance: .
d_gene: TRBD1
v_gene: TRBV11-2
CDR3nt: TGTGCCAGCAGCTTGAGGGGACAGGGCTACGAGCAGTACTTC
CDR3aa: CASSLRGQGYEQYF

j_gene: TRBJ1-1
len: 13
abundance: few
d_gene: .
v_gene: TRBV6-1
CDR3nt: TGTGCCAGCAGACAAGCGATTCACCTGGAAGCTTTCTTT
CDR3aa: CASRQAIHLEAFF

j_gene: TRBJ1-2
len: 14
abundance: few
d_gene: .
v_gene: TRBV6-1
CDR3nt: TGTGCCAGCAGTGAAAACGACAGATACTATGGCTACACCTTC
CDR3aa: CASSENDRYYGYTF

j_gene: TRBJ2-4
len: 16
abundance: few
d_gene: .
v_gene: TRBV7-2
CDR3nt: TGTGCCAGCAGCTTAGAGTCGGGGGTAGCCAAAAACATTCAGTACTTC
CDR3aa: CASSLESGVAKNIQYF

j_gene: TRBJ2-7
len: 11
abundance: .
d_gene: TRBD1
v_gene: TRBV20-1
CDR3nt: TGCAGTGCCACACAGGGGGCTAAGCAGTACTTC
CDR3aa: CSATQGAKQYF

j_gene: TRBJ1-2
len: 13
abundance: .
d_gene: .
v_gene: TRBV6-1
CDR3nt: TGTGCCAGCAGCTCTACAGTTACCTATGGCTACACCTTC
CDR3aa: CASSSTVTYGYTF